A single sample gave rise to the 13 T cell receptor beta chains below, sequenced in a study of blood T cell repertoires in COVID-19. The table came from immunoSEQ multiplex PCR; TCRdb's copy has only in-frame clones and leaves some out. The table lists some 330,000 clones, roughly 86% of them singletons, with 1.9% in the top ten. The sequencing sample was made of PBMCs or T cells enriched from blood (not recorded which). These receptors were obtained from a man in his forties in a cohort exposed to, infected with or recovered from COVID-19 (not recorded which).

J is TRBJ2-1 and V is TRBV28; 11 nucleotides line up with TRBD2. The CDR3 sequence is 16 residues long. The germline V gene encodes CDR1 MDHEN and CDR2 SYDVKM. V was pared by 1 base and J by 5 bases, with 4 bases of the junction left unmatched. CDR3 coding DNA: TGTGCCAGCAGTTTATTAACTAGCGGGAGCAACAATGAGCAGTTCTTC. It yields the protein CASSLLTSGSNNEQFF.

The chain uses TRBV6-5 and TRBJ1-6; 7 bases agree with TRBD1. J gave up 7 bases and V 2 bases, and 5 bases lay outside the gene matches. The germline gives CDR1 MNHEY, CDR2 SVGAGI. The CDR3 covers 15 residues. This CDR3 reads CASSYTGQLNSPLHF. CDR3 DNA: TGTGCCAGCAGTTACACGGGACAGTTGAATTCACCCCTCCACTTT.

Only a few counts were recorded for this clone. The rearrangement links TRBV5-1 to TRBJ2-2, with D possibly matching TRBD2 (6 bases). Germline V lookup: CDR1 SGHRS, CDR2 YFSETQ. V lost 4 bases to trimming and J lost 6 bases, with 19 bases between them. There are 16 residues in the CDR3. CDR3 region: CASSITSIVSAGELFF. The CDR3 DNA reads as TGCGCCAGCAGCATTACTAGCATTGTATCCGCCGGGGAGCTGTTTTTT.

The rearrangement uses TRBV27 and TRBJ1-1; possible D gene TRBD1, 5 bases. V was cut by 4 bases and J by 1 base, with 7 bases left in between. The V gene's germline CDR1 is MNHEY and CDR2 SMNVEV (reference sequence). This CDR3 is built from 13 residues. The CDR3 sequence: CASSSQGNTEAFF. CDR3 in DNA: TGTGCCAGCAGTTCGCAGGGGAACACTGAAGCTTTCTTT.

The chain uses TRBV6-5 and TRBJ2-3, with D perhaps TRBD2 (5 bases). The V end lost 7 bases, the J end lost 1 base, and 6 bases lay between the germline ends. Per the germline V gene, CDR1 is MNHEY and CDR2 is SVGAGI. CDR3 length: 12 residues. The CDR3 here is CASTAGTDTQYF. DNA for the CDR3: TGTGCCAGCACAGCGGGCACAGATACGCAGTATTTT.

The rearrangement links TRBV6-1 to TRBJ1-2, with TRBD1 matching 8 bases. The V gene's germline CDR1 is MNHNS and CDR2 SASEGT. The junction had 4 bases not matched to a gene; V was cut back by 3 bases and J by 7 bases. The length of the CDR3 is 13 residues. Here the CDR3 DNA reads TGTGCCAGCAGTGACGACAGGGGTGGTGGCTACACCTTC. Its translation: CASSDDRGGGYTF.

V gene TRBV2 combines with J gene TRBJ2-7; TRBD1 agrees at 9 bases. The length of the CDR3 is 16 residues. With V trimmed by 0 bases and J by 2 bases, 5 bases remained unmatched. Germline CDR1 and CDR2: SNHLY and FYNNEI. The CDR3 sequence is CASSEARTGAPYEQYF. DNA for the CDR3: TGTGCCAGCAGTGAAGCTAGGACAGGGGCCCCCTACGAGCAGTACTTC.

This sequence joins TRBV30 and TRBJ2-7; the D gene is possibly TRBD2 (6 bases). V dropped 3 bases and J dropped 6 bases, with 15 bases sitting between them. CDR1 is GTSNPN and CDR2 is SVGIG in the germline V gene (reference sequence). This CDR3 is built from 13 residues. In DNA form, the CDR3 reads TGTGCCTGGAGCGGGAGTTTCGGGCTCGAGCAGTACTTC. Its protein is CAWSGSFGLEQYF.

The table lists this clone with a count of one. This chain joins TRBV2 and TRBJ1-2; D is uncertain. Trimming took 6 bases from V and 4 from J, leaving 15 bases between them. Germline CDR1 reads SNHLY; CDR2 reads FYNNEI. The CDR3 contains 14 residues. CDR3 sequence: CASRLSFFAYGYTF. The CDR3 DNA reads TGTGCCAGCAGACTCTCTTTCTTCGCCTATGGCTACACCTTC.

The chain links TRBV29-1 to TRBJ2-5; 9 positions match TRBD1. With V trimmed by 3 bases and J by 4 bases, 3 bases remained unmatched. CDR3 length: 13 amino acids. Germline V lookup: CDR1 SQVTM, CDR2 ANQGSEA. CDR3 residues: CSVERQGGETQYF. CDR3 DNA: TGCAGCGTTGAGAGACAGGGGGGAGAGACCCAGTACTTC.

The chain carries TRBV7-2 and TRBJ1-1; no clear D. V lost 5 bases, J lost 4 bases, and 14 bases lay in between. The V gene's germline CDR1 is SGHTA and CDR2 FQGNSA. There are 14 residues in the CDR3. In DNA, the CDR3 is TGTGCCAGCAGCGCCTCGGGGAGTCGCACTGAAGCTTTCTTT. Encoded protein: CASSASGSRTEAFF.

V usage is TRBV18 and J usage is TRBJ2-7, with 9 nucleotides matching TRBD2. This CDR3 has 14 amino acids. Germline CDR1 is KGHSH and CDR2 is LQKENI. Trimming at V came to 5 bases and at J to 3 bases, leaving 5 bases not matched to a gene. The CDR3 nucleotides read TGTGCCAGCTCAAGACTAGCGGACAACTACGAGCAGTACTTC. Its translation: CASSRLADNYEQYF.

V is TRBV10-3 and J is TRBJ1-1; D remains unclear. Per the germline V gene, CDR1 is ENHRY and CDR2 is SYGVKD. This CDR3 has 16 residues. Trimming removed 2 bases at V and 0 bases at J, with 13 bases between. The CDR3 loop reads CAISETQASMNTEAFF. In nucleotides, the CDR3 is TGTGCCATCAGTGAGACCCAGGCGTCCATGAACACTGAAGCTTTCTTT.